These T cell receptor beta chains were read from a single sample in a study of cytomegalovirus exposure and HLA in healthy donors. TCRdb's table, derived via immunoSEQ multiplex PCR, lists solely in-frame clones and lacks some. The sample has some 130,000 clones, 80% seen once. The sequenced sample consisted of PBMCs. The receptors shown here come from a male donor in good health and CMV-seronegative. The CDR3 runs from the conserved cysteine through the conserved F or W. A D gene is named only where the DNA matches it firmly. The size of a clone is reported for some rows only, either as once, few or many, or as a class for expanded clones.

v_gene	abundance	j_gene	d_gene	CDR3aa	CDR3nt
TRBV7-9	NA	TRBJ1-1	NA	CASSSVLGNTEAFF	TGTGCCAGCAGCTCGGTCCTCGGGAACACTGAAGCTTTCTTT
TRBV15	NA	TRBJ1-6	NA	CATSSRAYNSPLHF	TGTGCCACTAGCAGCAGGGCATATAATTCACCCCTCCACTTT
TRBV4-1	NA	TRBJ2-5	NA	CASSQGGPSKMETQYF	TGCGCCAGCAGCCAAGGCGGCCCGTCAAAGATGGAGACCCAGTACTTC
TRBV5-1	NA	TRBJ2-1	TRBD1	CASSPDRGSYNEQFF	TGCGCCAGCAGCCCGGACAGGGGCTCCTACAATGAGCAGTTCTTC
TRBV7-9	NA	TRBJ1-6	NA	CASSLEQGNNSPLHF	TGTGCCAGCAGCTTAGAACAGGGAAATAATTCACCCCTCCACTTT
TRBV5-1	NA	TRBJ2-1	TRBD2	CASSSTSGRSFNEQFF	TGCGCCAGCAGCTCTACTAGCGGGAGGTCTTTTAATGAGCAGTTCTTC
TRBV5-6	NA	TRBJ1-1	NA	CASRWGEEAFF	TGTGCCAGCAGATGGGGGGAAGAAGCTTTCTTT
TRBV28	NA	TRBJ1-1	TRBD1	CASSQPGQGLEAFF	TGTGCCAGCAGTCAGCCGGGACAGGGGTTGGAAGCTTTCTTT
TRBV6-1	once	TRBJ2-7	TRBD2	CASSALTSGGIYEQYF	TGTGCCAGCAGTGCGCTTACTAGCGGGGGTATCTACGAGCAGTACTTC
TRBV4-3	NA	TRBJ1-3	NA	CASSQGGAGNTIYF	TGCGCCAGCAGCCAAGGCGGGGCTGGAAACACCATATATTTT
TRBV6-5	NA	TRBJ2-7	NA	CASSTLYEQYF	TGTGCCAGCAGTACTTTGTACGAGCAGTACTTC
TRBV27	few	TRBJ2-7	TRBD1	CASSTRDRGLGEQYF	TGTGCCAGCAGTACCCGGGACAGGGGGCTGGGGGAGCAGTACTTC
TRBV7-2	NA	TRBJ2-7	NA	CASSLDRYRTYEQYF	TGTGCCAGCAGCTTAGATCGGTACCGAACCTACGAGCAGTACTTC
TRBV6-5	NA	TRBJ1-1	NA	CASNNRGTEAFF	TGTGCCAGCAACAACCGGGGCACTGAAGCTTTCTTT
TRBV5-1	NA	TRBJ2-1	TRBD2	CASSLGLAGIYNEQFF	TGCGCCAGCAGCTTGGGACTAGCGGGGATATACAATGAGCAGTTCTTC
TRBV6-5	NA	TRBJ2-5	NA	CASSEGQLETQYF	TGTGCCAGCAGTGAAGGACAGCTGGAGACCCAGTACTTC
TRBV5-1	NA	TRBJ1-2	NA	CASSLGDANYGYTF	TGCGCCAGCAGCTTGGGAGATGCTAACTATGGCTACACCTTC
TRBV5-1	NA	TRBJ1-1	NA	CASSLDLEGLGTEAFF	TGCGCCAGCAGCTTGGATTTAGAGGGATTGGGCACTGAAGCTTTCTTT
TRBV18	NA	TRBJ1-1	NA	CASSLGTIMNTEAFF	TGTGCCAGCTCACTCGGGACTATCATGAACACTGAAGCTTTCTTT
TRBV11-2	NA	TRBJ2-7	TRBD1	CASSWGQGSTFEQYF	TGTGCCAGCAGCTGGGGACAGGGGTCAACCTTCGAGCAGTACTTC
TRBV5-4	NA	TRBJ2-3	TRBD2	CASSSERGFSPFDTQYF	TGTGCCAGCAGCTCAGAGCGGGGGTTTTCACCTTTTGATACGCAGTATTTT
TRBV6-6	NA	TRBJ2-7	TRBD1	CASSYPDRDEQYF	TGTGCCAGCAGTTACCCCGACAGGGACGAGCAGTACTTC
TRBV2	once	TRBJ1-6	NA	CASRGRQGINSPLHF	TGTGCCAGCAGAGGACGGCAGGGGATCAATTCACCCCTCCACTTT
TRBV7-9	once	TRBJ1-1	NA	CASSHRDTEAFF	TGTGCCAGCAGCCACCGGGACACTGAAGCTTTCTTT
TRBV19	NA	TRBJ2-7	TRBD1	CASSSSGGSYEQYF	TGTGCCAGTAGTTCCTCAGGGGGCTCCTACGAGCAGTACTTC
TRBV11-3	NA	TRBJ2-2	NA	CASSLDPGGINTGELFF	TGTGCCAGCAGCTTAGATCCGGGCGGGATAAACACCGGGGAGCTGTTTTTT
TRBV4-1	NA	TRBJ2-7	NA	CASSQVRGSSYEQYF	TGCGCCAGCAGCCAAGTCAGGGGAAGCTCCTACGAGCAGTACTTC
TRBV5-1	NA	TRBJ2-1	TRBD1	CASSLDRGLNNEQFF	TGCGCCAGCAGCCTGGACAGGGGACTTAACAATGAGCAGTTCTTC
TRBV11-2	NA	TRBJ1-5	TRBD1	CASSFGTGGNQPQHF	TGTGCCAGCAGCTTTGGGACAGGGGGCAATCAGCCCCAGCATTTT
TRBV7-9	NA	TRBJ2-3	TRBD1	CASSLERLGQAPTDTQYF	TGTGCCAGCAGCTTAGAAAGGCTGGGACAGGCTCCCACAGATACGCAGTATTTT
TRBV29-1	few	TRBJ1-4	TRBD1	CSVGDRGINEKLFF	TGCAGCGTAGGGGACAGGGGGATTAATGAAAAACTGTTTTTT
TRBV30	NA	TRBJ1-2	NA	CASKKGRTVNYGYTF	TGTGCCTCCAAAAAAGGACGGACTGTTAACTATGGCTACACCTTC
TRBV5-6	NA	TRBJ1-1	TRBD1	CASNPTGRNTEAFF	TGTGCCAGCAACCCGACAGGGAGGAACACTGAAGCTTTCTTT
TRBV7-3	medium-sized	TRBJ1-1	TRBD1	CASSLRGGQGNTEAFF	TGTGCCAGCAGCTTAAGGGGGGGACAGGGGAACACTGAAGCTTTCTTT
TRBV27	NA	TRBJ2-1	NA	CASSWGGERFF	TGTGCCAGCAGTTGGGGAGGTGAGCGGTTCTTC
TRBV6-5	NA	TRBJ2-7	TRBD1	CASRGTGGEQYF	TGTGCCAGCAGAGGGACAGGCGGCGAGCAGTACTTC
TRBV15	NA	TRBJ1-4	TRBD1	CATSRRTGQGNEKLFF	TGTGCCACCAGCAGACGAACGGGACAGGGTAATGAAAAACTGTTTTTT
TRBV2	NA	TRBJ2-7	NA	CASRQVSYEQYF	TGTGCCAGCAGGCAGGTCTCCTACGAGCAGTACTTC
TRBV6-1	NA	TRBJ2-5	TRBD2	CASSRLAGGQETQYF	TGTGCCAGCAGTCGACTAGCGGGGGGCCAAGAGACCCAGTACTTC
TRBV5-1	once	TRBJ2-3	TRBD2	CASSPGLAVSDTQYF	TGCGCCAGCAGCCCGGGACTAGCGGTTTCTGATACGCAGTATTTT
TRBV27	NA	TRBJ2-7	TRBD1	CASKPLGQGLSYEQYF	TGTGCCAGCAAACCCCTGGGACAGGGCCTCTCCTACGAGCAGTACTTC
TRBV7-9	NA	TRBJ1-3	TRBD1	CAGDQGAIGNTIYF	TGTGCCGGCGATCAGGGGGCGATTGGAAACACCATATATTTT
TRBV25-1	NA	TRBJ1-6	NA	CASSEWKQGNNSPLHF	TGTGCCAGCAGTGAATGGAAACAGGGCAATAATTCACCCCTCCACTTT
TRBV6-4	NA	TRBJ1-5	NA	CASSHGGGRGNQPQHF	TGTGCCAGCAGCCACGGGGGGGGGAGAGGCAATCAGCCCCAGCATTTT
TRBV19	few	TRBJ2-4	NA	CASAGGAKNIQYF	TGTGCCAGTGCGGGTGGAGCCAAAAACATTCAGTACTTC
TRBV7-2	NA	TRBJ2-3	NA	CASNQAAGTWGYTQYF	TGTGCCAGCAATCAGGCGGCGGGGACCTGGGGGTATACGCAGTATTTT
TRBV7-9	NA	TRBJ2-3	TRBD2	CASSPPSGRGDTQYF	TGTGCCAGCAGCCCCCCCAGCGGGAGGGGAGATACGCAGTATTTT
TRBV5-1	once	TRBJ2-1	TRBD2	CASSLDGLAGGREQFF	TGCGCCAGCAGCTTGGATGGACTAGCGGGAGGTCGGGAGCAGTTCTTC
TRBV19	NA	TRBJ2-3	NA	CASSIYAGAGADTQYF	TGTGCCAGTAGTATCTACGCAGGGGCAGGGGCAGATACGCAGTATTTT
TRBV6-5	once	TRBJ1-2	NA	CASSYQGGYTF	TGTGCCAGCAGTTACCAGGGAGGCTACACCTTC